This entry concerns a single T cell receptor (beta chain). The antigen is not known. The CDR3 loop spans 21 amino acids. V shed 5 bases and J 6 bases; nucleotides not matched to a gene: 27. This entry comes from a study of blood T cells in healthy people across ages. Together with a sample-barcoded 5' primer, a J-beta primer mix was included in a second PCR lasting about 7 to 12 cycles. TCRdb recomputed calls from the 5' RACE reads with MiXCR, one row per CDR3 protein. Found here are around 700,000 distinct CDR3 sequences, 20% to 25% of them singletons; the top ten hold 9.4%. The study, taken as a whole, reports: Per million T cells, the diversity of TCR beta decreased roughly linearly as age advanced.

In addition, the sample was reused for a study of T cells of mothers and their children. That report adds: Roughly 6 children and their three healthy Caucasian mothers were the donors. All RNA that had been extracted was used for cDNA synthesis at approximately 1.5 ug per 15 ul. Similar effects of thymic selection on TCR recombination output were recorded in related and unrelated pairs.

The sample was blood. The sequence came from a boy between 10 and 17 years old in good health. The chain combines TRBV12-3 or TRBV12-4 with TRBJ2-3; 9 positions agree with TRBD2. The CDR3 nucleotides are TGTGCCAGCAGTAACCCGACCCTAGCGGGGCCTACCCATCGCGTGGGGGATACGCAGTATTTT. Translation: CASSNPTLAGPTHRVGDTQYF.